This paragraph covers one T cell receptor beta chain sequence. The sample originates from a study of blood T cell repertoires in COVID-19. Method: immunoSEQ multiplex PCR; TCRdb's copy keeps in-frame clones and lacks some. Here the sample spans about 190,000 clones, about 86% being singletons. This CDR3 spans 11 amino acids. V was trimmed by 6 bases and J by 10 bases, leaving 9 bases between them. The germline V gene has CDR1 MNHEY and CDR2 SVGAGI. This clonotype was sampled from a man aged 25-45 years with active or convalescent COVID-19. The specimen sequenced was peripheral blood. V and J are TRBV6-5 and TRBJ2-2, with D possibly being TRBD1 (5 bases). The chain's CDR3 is CASSAQEELFF. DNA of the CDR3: TGTGCCAGCAGCGCACAGGAGGAGCTGTTTTTT.